This TCR beta chain originates from a study of OX40 agonist ivuxolimab in advanced cancers. Study-level information: Mean age around 64 years, range roughly 23 to 79; just over 80% male. Study-wide results and caveats: CD4+ T cells averaged fewer expanded clones than CD8+ T cells. Expanded peripheral T cell antigen specificity was not determined.

Researchers took blood at baseline, on cycle 4 day 1, and on cycle 7 day 1. As regards this clone: Its specificity is unknown.

The repertoire was sequenced with immunoSEQ multiplex PCR; TCRdb's copy has only in-frame clones and lacks some. The sample yields under 75,000 clones, over 90% seen once. The clonotype comes from an adult with an advanced solid tumor such as melanoma, head and neck, liver or kidney cancer. The source material was CD4+ or CD8+ T cells sorted from blood, sampled in a trial of the OX40 agonist ivuxolimab.

Here the CDR3 reads CASSDSTGRGMNTGELFF. The CDR3 DNA reads TGTGCCAGCAGCGACTCCACAGGACGTGGGATGAACACCGGGGAGCTGTTTTTT. V is TRBV2 and J is TRBJ2-2; TRBD1 is a possible D gene (5 bases). Germline CDR1 and CDR2: SNHLY and FYNNEI. The CDR3 covers 18 residues. The V end was cut by 6 bases, the J end by 1 base, with 21 bases between.